The 11 T cell receptor beta chains presented below share a single source sample, sequenced in a study of vaccination and CD4 T cells after COVID-19. These receptors have no known antigen. At the Johns Hopkins FTIC core, DNA taken from cultured CD4+ T cells was sequenced by way of the Oncomine TCR Beta short-read assay. TCRdb reanalysed the PCR reads using MiXCR and keeps one entry per CDR3 protein. The sample has 14,000 to 15,000 distinct CDR3 sequences; approximately 52% are singletons. Regarding treatment: approximately 10-day PBMC culture with coronavirus spike peptide pools or control peptides (ViraFEST assay). Material for sequencing was CD4+ T cells from blood, cultured in vitro. Receptor source: a human donor who had recovered from COVID-19.

This chain links TRBV7-2 with TRBJ1-2, with 7 bases matching TRBD1. With V trimmed by 2 bases and J by 6 bases, 6 bases remained unmatched. Germline V gives CDR1 SGHTA, CDR2 FQGNSA. The CDR3 is made up of 14 amino acids. The CDR3 region is CASSLSWQGDGYTF. CDR3 DNA sequence: TGTGCCAGCAGCTTAAGTTGGCAGGGGGATGGCTACACCTTC. The whole variable domain, filled in from reference TRBV7-2 and TRBJ1-2, reads GAGVSQSPSNKVTEKGKDVELRCDPISGHTALYWYRQSLGQGLEFLIYFQGNSAPDKSGLPSDRFSAERTGGSVSTLTIQRTQQEDSAVYLCASSLSWQGDGYTFGSGTRLTVV.

The chain has TRBV6-1 and TRBJ2-2, with unresolved D. Per the germline V gene, CDR1 is MNHNS and CDR2 is SASEGT. Trimming took 4 bases from V and 2 from J, leaving 8 bases between them. There are 14 residues in the CDR3. The CDR3: CASSGVVNTGELFF. The CDR3 DNA sequence: TGTGCCAGCAGTGGAGTAGTAAACACCGGGGAGCTGTTTTTT.

The chain carries TRBV24-1 and TRBJ1-4; TRBD1 matches at 8 bases. Germline lookup yields CDR1 KGHDR and CDR2 SFDVKD. Trimming took 4 bases from V and 6 from J; bases not matched to a gene: 6. This CDR3 is 15 amino acids long. CDR3 coding DNA: TGTGCCACCAGTGACTCAGGGGGCAGTGATGAAAAACTGTTTTTT. Amino acids: CATSDSGGSDEKLFF.

The chain joins TRBV28 to TRBJ2-7, with D unresolved. V dropped 1 base and J dropped 2 bases, with 9 bases sitting between them. The germline V gene has CDR1 MDHEN and CDR2 SYDVKM. This CDR3 has 14 amino acids. CDR3 coding DNA: TGTGCCAGCAGTTTATCCAGGCCCACCTACGAGCAGTACTTC. This codes for CASSLSRPTYEQYF.

This clonotype was seen a few times. The chain couples TRBV6-5 to TRBJ2-7, with a weak D call TRBD2 (5 bases). V was pared by 0 bases and J by 3 bases, with 9 bases between. The germline gives CDR1 MNHEY, CDR2 SVGAGI. This CDR3 contains 14 residues. The CDR3, as DNA: TGTGCCAGCAGTTACTCGACCGGGGTCTACGAGCAGTACTTC. Translation: CASSYSTGVYEQYF.

J is TRBJ2-5 and V is TRBV7-9, with 10 nucleotides matching TRBD2. The CDR3 has 14 residues. Germline trimming cut 7 bases from V and 4 bases from J; bases unmatched to any gene: 6. Germline CDR1 SEHNR, CDR2 FQNEAQ (reference sequence). Written as DNA, the CDR3 is TGTGCCAGCAACGTAGCGGGAGGCACAGAGACCCAGTACTTC. It yields the protein CASNVAGGTETQYF. The entire variable domain, with the rest obtained from reference TRBV7-9 and TRBJ2-5, is as follows: DTGVSQNPRHKITKRGQNVTFRCDPISEHNRLYWYRQTLGQGPEFLTYFQNEAQLEKSRLLSDRFSAERPKGSFSTLEIQRTEQGDSAMYLCASNVAGGTETQYFGPGTRLLVL.

This clonotype was seen more than once but under ten times. The genes are TRBV2 and TRBJ1-5; TRBD1 aligns across 7 bases. Trimming took 4 bases from V and 4 from J; bases not matched to a gene: 4. The germline V gene encodes CDR1 SNHLY and CDR2 FYNNEI. The CDR3 has 14 amino acids. As DNA, the CDR3 is TGTGCCAGCAGTGGACAGGGTAGGAATCAGCCCCAGCATTTT. This gives the protein CASSGQGRNQPQHF.

The V call is TRBV7-6, the J call TRBJ1-3, with unresolved D. V was clipped by 6 bases and J by 2 bases, with 8 bases between them. Germline values: CDR1 SGHVS, CDR2 FNYEAQ. This CDR3 is 13 amino acids long. CDR3 DNA: TGTGCCAGCAGGCCAGGAGCTGGAAACACCATATATTTT. As protein: CASRPGAGNTIYF. The entire variable domain, with the rest obtained from reference TRBV7-6 and TRBJ1-3, is as follows: GAGVSQSPRYKVTKRGQDVALRCDPISGHVSLYWYRQALGQGPEFLTYFNYEAQQDKSGLPNDRFSAERPEGSISTLTIQRTEQRDSAMYRCASRPGAGNTIYFGEGSWLTVV.

This clonotype was seen a few times. The V call is TRBV28, the J call TRBJ1-1; D unclear. V lost 8 bases, J lost 2 bases, and 9 bases lay in between. Germline V gives CDR1 MDHEN, CDR2 SYDVKM. The CDR3 covers 12 residues. The DNA for the CDR3 is TGTGCCAGCCAACCTCCTAACACTGAAGCTTTCTTT. It is translated as CASQPPNTEAFF.

This clonotype was detected only a few times. The V gene is TRBV12-3 or TRBV12-4, the J gene TRBJ1-5; 7 nucleotides align to TRBD1. The V and J ends lost 5 bases and 0 bases, in that order; junction bases with no gene match: 7. This CDR3 is 16 amino acids long. The CDR3 protein is CASSPTGQFSNQPQHF. For the CDR3, the DNA is TGTGCCAGCAGTCCGACAGGGCAGTTTAGCAATCAGCCCCAGCATTTT.

The gene calls are TRBV11-3 and TRBJ2-7, with 16 nucleotides matching TRBD2. There are 15 residues in the CDR3. J gave up 5 bases and V 5 bases, and 3 bases lay outside the gene matches. Germline CDR1 SGHNT, CDR2 YENEEA. In DNA form, the CDR3 reads TGTGCCAGCAGCACGGGACTAGCGGGAGGGAACGAGCAGTACTTC. This codes for CASSTGLAGGNEQYF.